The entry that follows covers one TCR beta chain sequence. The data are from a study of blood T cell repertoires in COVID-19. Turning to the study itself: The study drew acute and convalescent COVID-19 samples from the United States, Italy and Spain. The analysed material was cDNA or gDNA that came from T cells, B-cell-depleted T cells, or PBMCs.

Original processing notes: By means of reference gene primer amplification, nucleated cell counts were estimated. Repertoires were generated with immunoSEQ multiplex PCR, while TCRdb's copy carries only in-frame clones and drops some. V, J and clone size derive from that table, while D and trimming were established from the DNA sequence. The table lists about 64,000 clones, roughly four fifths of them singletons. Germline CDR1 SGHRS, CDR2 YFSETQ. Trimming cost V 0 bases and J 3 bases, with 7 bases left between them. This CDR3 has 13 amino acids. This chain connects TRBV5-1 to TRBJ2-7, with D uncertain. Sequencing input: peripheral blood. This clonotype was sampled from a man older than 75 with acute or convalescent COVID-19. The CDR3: CASSLGLFYEQYF. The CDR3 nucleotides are TGCGCCAGCAGCTTGGGTTTATTCTACGAGCAGTACTTC. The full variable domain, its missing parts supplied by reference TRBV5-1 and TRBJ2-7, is KAGVTQTPRYLIKTRGQQVTLSCSPISGHRSVSWYQQTPGQGLQFLFEYFSETQRNKGNFPGRFSGRQFSNSRSEMNVSTLELGDSALYLCASSLGLFYEQYFGPGTRLTVT.